This T cell receptor beta chain was found in a study of molecular identifiers for immune sequencing clone quantification. Study results and caveats: The sizes of highly expanded clones could be underestimated when identical TCR molecules share a barcode. Amid some 900,000 naive cells, spiked Jurkat TCR RNA from one cell was reportedly still detectable.

The CDR3 spans 16 residues. Germline V gene sequence: CDR1 SGHRS, CDR2 YFSETQ. V was pared by 4 bases and J by 2 bases, with 4 bases of the junction left unmatched. TCRdb recomputed calls from the PCR reads with MiXCR, one row per CDR3 protein. The table records some 580,000 distinct CDR3 sequences, 25% of them present only once. Many counts were recorded for this clonotype. Its antigen is currently unknown. The rearrangement uses TRBV5-1 and TRBJ2-5; TRBD2 matches at 14 bases. What was sequenced was naive CD8+ T cells from blood, with Jurkat cell RNA spiked in. Subset: FACS-sorted CD8+CD4-CCR7+CD45RA+ naive T cells. This clonotype was obtained from a human donor in good health. Some libraries in this study had Jurkat cell RNA spiked in. The DNA of the CDR3 is TGCGCCAGCAGCCTGGGACTAGCGGGAGAGCAAGAGACCCAGTACTTC. Translating gives CASSLGLAGEQETQYF.